A selection of T cell receptor beta chains follows, all from one sample in a study of blood T cell repertoires in COVID-19. The repertoire was sequenced with immunoSEQ multiplex PCR; TCRdb's copy has only in-frame clones and lacks some. The sample shows tens of thousands of clones, roughly 86% of them seen only once. The sequenced material came from peripheral blood. The origin of the receptors is a man aged 55 to 70 with active COVID-19. The CDR3 runs from the conserved cysteine through the conserved F or W. The D gene is left open where the match is weak. Clone size appears in some rows only: once, few, many, or a class for an expanded clone.

TRBV5-1,TRBJ2-7,-,TRBD1,TGCGCCAGCAGCCCGGGACAGGGGTTCTACGAGCAGTACTTC,CASSPGQGFYEQYF
TRBV7-3,TRBJ2-7,-,-,TGTGCCAGCAGACCCAGGGGGCGGGAGGGCCCATCCTACGAGCAGTACTTC,CASRPRGREGPSYEQYF
TRBV5-8,TRBJ1-1,-,-,TGTGCCAGCAGCAAATCCTACAGGGAAGCTTTCTTT,CASSKSYREAFF
TRBV18,TRBJ2-4,-,-,TGTGCCAGCGGGGGGGCCAAAAACATTCAGTACTTC,CASGGAKNIQYF
TRBV6-5,TRBJ1-2,-,TRBD1,TGTGCCAGCAGAAACCGGGACAGGGGCTACTATGGCTACACCTTC,CASRNRDRGYYGYTF
TRBV3-1/TRBV3-2,TRBJ2-7,-,-,TGTGCCAGCAGCCAAGATGGCAGCCCGAGGGCTTACGAGCAGTACTTC,CASSQDGSPRAYEQYF
TRBV14,TRBJ2-1,-,TRBD2,TGTGCCAGCAGCCAAGGGGGACTAGCGGACCTCTACAATGAGCAGTTCTTC,CASSQGGLADLYNEQFF
TRBV9,TRBJ2-1,-,TRBD2,TGTGCCAGCGGACTAGCGGGACTTTACAATGAGCAGTTCTTC,CASGLAGLYNEQFF
TRBV27,TRBJ2-5,few,TRBD2,TGTGCCAGCAGATTGCCTAGCGGAGGGACCCAGTACTTC,CASRLPSGGTQYF
TRBV11-2,TRBJ2-1,-,TRBD2,TGTGCCAGCAGCTTAATCGGACTAGCGGGGTACAATGAGCAGTTCTTC,CASSLIGLAGYNEQFF
TRBV6-1,TRBJ2-5,-,-,TGTGCCAGCAGTGAAACGGGCTGGACAAACTGGGAGACCCAGTACTTC,CASSETGWTNWETQYF
TRBV9,TRBJ2-2,-,-,TGTGCCAGCACCCCCCCAGGGGCGGTTCGAGGGGTGTTTTTT,CASTPPGAVRGVFF
TRBV28,TRBJ2-1,-,TRBD2,TGTGCCAGCAGACCGGGACTAGCGAGTAGCGAGCAGTTCTTC,CASRPGLASSEQFF
TRBV28,TRBJ2-7,few,TRBD2,TGTGCCAGCAGAAGCGGGAGTCCTCCCTACGAGCAGTACTTC,CASRSGSPPYEQYF
TRBV7-8,TRBJ2-5,-,TRBD1,TGTGCCAGCAGCCCCCCTGGACAGGGCCAAGAGACCCAGTACTTC,CASSPPGQGQETQYF
TRBV6-6,TRBJ1-5,-,TRBD1,TGTGCCAGCAGTTACCCCCAGGGGGCTGGCAATCAGCCCCAGCATTTT,CASSYPQGAGNQPQHF
TRBV27,TRBJ2-5,once,TRBD2,TGTGCCAGCTCCCTATTGCGGGGGGCACAAGAGACCCAGTACTTC,CASSLLRGAQETQYF
TRBV7-2,TRBJ1-2,once,-,TGTGCCAGCAGCTTAGGCAGGGAAGGCTACACCTTC,CASSLGREGYTF
TRBV6-2/TRBV6-3,TRBJ2-2,-,TRBD1,TGTGCCAGCAGTCTTCAGGGGGCGAACACCGGGGAGCTGTTTTTT,CASSLQGANTGELFF
TRBV9,TRBJ2-3,-,-,TGTGCCAGCAGCAGCCGGGAAACCGACACAGATACGCAGTATTTT,CASSSRETDTDTQYF
TRBV4-1,TRBJ2-1,-,TRBD2,TGCGCCAGCAGCCAATCGAGCGGGAGTAACGATGAGCAGTTCTTC,CASSQSSGSNDEQFF